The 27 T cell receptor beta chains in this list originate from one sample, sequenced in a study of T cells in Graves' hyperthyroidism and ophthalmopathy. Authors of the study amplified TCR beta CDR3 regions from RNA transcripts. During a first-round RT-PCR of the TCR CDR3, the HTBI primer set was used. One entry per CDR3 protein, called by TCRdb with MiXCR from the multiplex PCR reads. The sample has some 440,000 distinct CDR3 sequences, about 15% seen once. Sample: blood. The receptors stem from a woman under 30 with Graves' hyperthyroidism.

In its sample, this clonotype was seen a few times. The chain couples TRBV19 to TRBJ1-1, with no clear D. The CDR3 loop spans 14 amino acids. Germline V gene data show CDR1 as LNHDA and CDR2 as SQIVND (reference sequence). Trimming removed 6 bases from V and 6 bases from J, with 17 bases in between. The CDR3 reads CASRPTRPRAEAFF. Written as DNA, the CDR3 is TGTGCCAGTAGACCAACAAGGCCCCGCGCTGAAGCTTTCTTT.

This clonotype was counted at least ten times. This CDR3 is CASSKAGLAIEQYF. The CDR3, as DNA: TGTGCCAGCAGCAAAGCGGGACTAGCGATCGAGCAGTACTTC. The rearrangement links TRBV27 to TRBJ2-7; 10 nucleotides line up with TRBD2. This CDR3 region has 14 residues. J lost 6 bases, V lost 6 bases, and 8 bases had no gene match. Germline values: CDR1 MNHEY, CDR2 SMNVEV (reference sequence).

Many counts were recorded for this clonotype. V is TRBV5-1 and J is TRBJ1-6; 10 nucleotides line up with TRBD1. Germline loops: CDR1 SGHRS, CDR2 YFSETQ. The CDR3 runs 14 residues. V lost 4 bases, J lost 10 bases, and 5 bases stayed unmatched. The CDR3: CASSPGTGESPLHF. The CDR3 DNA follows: TGCGCCAGCAGCCCCGGGACAGGGGAGTCACCCCTCCACTTT.

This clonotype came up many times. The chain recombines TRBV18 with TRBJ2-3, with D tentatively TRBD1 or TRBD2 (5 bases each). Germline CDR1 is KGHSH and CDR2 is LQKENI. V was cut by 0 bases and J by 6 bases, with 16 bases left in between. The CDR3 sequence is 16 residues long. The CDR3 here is CASSPPGANRGDTQYF. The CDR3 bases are TGTGCCAGCTCACCACCCGGGGCTAATCGTGGGGATACGCAGTATTTT.

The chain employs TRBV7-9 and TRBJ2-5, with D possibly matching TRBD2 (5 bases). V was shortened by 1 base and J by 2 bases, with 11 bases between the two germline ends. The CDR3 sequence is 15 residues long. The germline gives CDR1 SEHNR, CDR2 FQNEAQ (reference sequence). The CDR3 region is CASSLGWTHQETQYF. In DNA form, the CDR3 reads TGTGCCAGCAGCTTAGGATGGACTCATCAAGAGACCCAGTACTTC. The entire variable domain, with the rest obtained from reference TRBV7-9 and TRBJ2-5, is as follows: DTGVSQNPRHKITKRGQNVTFRCDPISEHNRLYWYRQTLGQGPEFLTYFQNEAQLEKSRLLSDRFSAERPKGSFSTLEIQRTEQGDSAMYLCASSLGWTHQETQYFGPGTRLLVL.

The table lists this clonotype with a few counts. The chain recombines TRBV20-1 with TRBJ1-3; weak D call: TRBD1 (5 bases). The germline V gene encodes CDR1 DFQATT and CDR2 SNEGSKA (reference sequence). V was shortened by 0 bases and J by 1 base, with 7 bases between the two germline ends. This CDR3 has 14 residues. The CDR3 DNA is TGCAGTGCTAGAGATGGGACGTCTGGAAACACCATATATTTT. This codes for CSARDGTSGNTIYF.

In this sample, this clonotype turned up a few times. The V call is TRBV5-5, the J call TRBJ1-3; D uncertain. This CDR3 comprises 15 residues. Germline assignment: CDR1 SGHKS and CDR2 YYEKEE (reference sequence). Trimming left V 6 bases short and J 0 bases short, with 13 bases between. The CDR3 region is CASTQRALSGNTIYF. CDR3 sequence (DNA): TGTGCCAGCACTCAGCGCGCCCTCTCTGGAAACACCATATATTTT.

The CDR3 is CASSPGGRRDTQYF. Written as DNA, the CDR3 is TGTGCCAGCAGCCCGGGGGGCCGTAGAGATACGCAGTATTTT. The rearrangement uses TRBV4-2 and TRBJ2-3; possible D gene TRBD2, 7 bases. This CDR3 is 14 amino acids long. The germline gives CDR1 LGHNA, CDR2 YNFKEQ. V lost 4 bases and J lost 5, with 13 bases in between.

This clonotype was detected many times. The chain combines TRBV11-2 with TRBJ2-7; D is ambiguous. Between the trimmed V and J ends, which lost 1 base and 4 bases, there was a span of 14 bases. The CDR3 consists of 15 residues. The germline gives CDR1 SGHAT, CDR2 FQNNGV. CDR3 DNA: TGTGCCAGCAGCTTAGGGGCCGTTGAGTGGTACGAGCAGTACTTC. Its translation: CASSLGAVEWYEQYF.

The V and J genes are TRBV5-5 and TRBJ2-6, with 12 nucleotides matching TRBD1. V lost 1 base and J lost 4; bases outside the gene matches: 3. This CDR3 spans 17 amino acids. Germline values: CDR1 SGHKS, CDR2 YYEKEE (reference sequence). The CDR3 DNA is TGTGCCAGCAGCTTGAGGGACAGGGGGCCGGGGGCCAACGTCCTGACTTTC. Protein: CASSLRDRGPGANVLTF.

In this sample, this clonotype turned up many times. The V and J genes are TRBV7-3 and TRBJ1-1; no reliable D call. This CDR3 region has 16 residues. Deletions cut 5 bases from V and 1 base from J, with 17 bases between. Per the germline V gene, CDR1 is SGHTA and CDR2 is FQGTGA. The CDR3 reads CASSPTAAGRNTEAFF. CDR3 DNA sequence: TGTGCCAGCAGCCCAACAGCGGCGGGCCGGAACACTGAAGCTTTCTTT.

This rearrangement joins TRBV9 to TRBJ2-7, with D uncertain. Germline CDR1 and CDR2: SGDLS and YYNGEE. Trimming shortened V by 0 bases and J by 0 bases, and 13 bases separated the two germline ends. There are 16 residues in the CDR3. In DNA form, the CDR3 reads TGTGCCAGCAGCGTAGTGTCCGAGAGCGCCTCCTACGAGCAGTACTTC. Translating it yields CASSVVSESASYEQYF.

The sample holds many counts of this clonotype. CDR3 sequence reads: CATSGASGGIYNEQFF. For the CDR3, the DNA is TGTGCCACCAGTGGTGCTAGCGGGGGTATATACAATGAGCAGTTCTTC. The chain couples TRBV24-1 to TRBJ2-1; 10 nucleotides agree with TRBD2. This CDR3 has 16 amino acids. Germline V gives CDR1 KGHDR, CDR2 SFDVKD. The V segment lost 5 bases and the J segment 4 bases; nucleotides outside the gene matches: 7.

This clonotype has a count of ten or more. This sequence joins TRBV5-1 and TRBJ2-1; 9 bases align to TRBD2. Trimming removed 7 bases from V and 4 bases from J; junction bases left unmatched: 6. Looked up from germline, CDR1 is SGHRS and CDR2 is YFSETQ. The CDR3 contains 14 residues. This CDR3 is CASGEAGGYNEQFF. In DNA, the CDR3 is TGCGCCAGCGGGGAAGCGGGAGGATACAATGAGCAGTTCTTC.

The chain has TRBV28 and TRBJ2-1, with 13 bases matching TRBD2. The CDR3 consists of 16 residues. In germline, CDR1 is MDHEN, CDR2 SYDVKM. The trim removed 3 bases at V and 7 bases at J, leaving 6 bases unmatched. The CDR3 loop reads CASSFSGLAGENEQFF. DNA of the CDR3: TGTGCCAGCAGTTTCTCAGGACTAGCGGGAGAGAATGAGCAGTTCTTC.

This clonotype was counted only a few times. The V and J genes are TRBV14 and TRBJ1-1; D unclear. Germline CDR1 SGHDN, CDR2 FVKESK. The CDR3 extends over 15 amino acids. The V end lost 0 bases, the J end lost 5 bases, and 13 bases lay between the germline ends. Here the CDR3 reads CASSQDPGSVTEAFF. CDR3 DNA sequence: TGTGCCAGCAGCCAAGATCCGGGATCGGTGACTGAAGCTTTCTTT.

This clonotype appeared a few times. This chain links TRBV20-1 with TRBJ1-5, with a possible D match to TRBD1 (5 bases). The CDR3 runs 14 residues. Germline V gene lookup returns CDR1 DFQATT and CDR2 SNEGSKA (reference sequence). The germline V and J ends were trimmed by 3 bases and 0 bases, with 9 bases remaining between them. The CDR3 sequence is CSARAGLSNQPQHF. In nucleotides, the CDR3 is TGCAGTGCTAGGGCGGGACTTAGCAATCAGCCCCAGCATTTT.

CDR3 bases: TGTGCCAGCAGCTCCCTAGCGGGATTGGGTGAGACCCAGTACTTC. Translated, it gives CASSSLAGLGETQYF. The gene calls are TRBV7-2 and TRBJ2-5, with TRBD2 identical over 9 bases. J lost 5 bases, V lost 4 bases, and 8 bases had no gene match. CDR1 SGHTA and CDR2 FQGNSA come from the germline V gene. CDR3 length: 15 amino acids.

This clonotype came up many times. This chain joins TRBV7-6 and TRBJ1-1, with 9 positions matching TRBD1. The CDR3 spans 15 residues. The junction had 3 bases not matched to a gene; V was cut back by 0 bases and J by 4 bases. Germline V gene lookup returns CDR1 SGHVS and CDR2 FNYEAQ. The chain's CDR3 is CASSLATGGRTEAFF. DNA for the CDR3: TGTGCCAGCAGCTTAGCGACAGGGGGGCGCACTGAAGCTTTCTTT.

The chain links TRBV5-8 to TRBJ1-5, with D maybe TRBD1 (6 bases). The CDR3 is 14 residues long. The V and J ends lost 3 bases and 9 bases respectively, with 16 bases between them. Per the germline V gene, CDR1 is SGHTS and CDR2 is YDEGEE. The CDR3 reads CASSSQGISGPQHF. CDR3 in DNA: TGTGCCAGCAGCTCACAGGGTATCTCCGGGCCCCAGCATTTT. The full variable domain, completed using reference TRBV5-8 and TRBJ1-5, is EAGVTQSPTHLIKTRGQQATLRCSPISGHTSVYWYQQALGLGLQFLLWYDEGEERNRGNFPPRFSGRQFPNYSSELNVNALELEDSALYLCASSSQGISGPQHFGDGTRLSIL.

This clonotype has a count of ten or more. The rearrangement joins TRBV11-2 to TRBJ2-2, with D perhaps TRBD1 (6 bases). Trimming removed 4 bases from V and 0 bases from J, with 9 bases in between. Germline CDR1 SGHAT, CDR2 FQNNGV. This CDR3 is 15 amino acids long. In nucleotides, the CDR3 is TGTGCCAGCAGCTACAGGGAAGCGAACACCGGGGAGCTGTTTTTT. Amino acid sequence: CASSYREANTGELFF.

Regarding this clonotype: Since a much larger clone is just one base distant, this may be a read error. The CDR3 region has the DNA TGTGCCAGCAGCGTAACGGGAGTGCAGCCCCAGTATTTT. Translating gives CASSVTGVQPQYF. The chain is built from TRBV9 and TRBJ1-5, with a possible D match to TRBD2 (6 bases). The J call may be mistaken, given a closer DNA end match to TRBJ2-3. CDR1 SGDLS and CDR2 YYNGEE come from the germline V gene. The CDR3 extends over 13 amino acids.

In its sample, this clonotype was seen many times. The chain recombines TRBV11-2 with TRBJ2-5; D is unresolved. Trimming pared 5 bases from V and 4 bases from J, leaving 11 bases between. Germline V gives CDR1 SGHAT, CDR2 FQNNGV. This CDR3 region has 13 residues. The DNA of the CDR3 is TGTGCCAGCAGCACGATCGACTTAGAGACCCAGTACTTC. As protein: CASSTIDLETQYF.

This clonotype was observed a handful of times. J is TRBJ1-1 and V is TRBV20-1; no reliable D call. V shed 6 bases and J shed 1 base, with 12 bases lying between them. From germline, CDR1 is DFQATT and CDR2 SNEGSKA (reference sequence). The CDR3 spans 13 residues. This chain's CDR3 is CSALALRNTEAFF. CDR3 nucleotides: TGCAGTGCCCTGGCCCTCAGGAACACTGAAGCTTTCTTT.

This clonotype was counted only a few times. The CDR3 loop reads CASSPGGLDNSPLHF. The CDR3 region has the DNA TGTGCCAGCAGCCCAGGGGGGTTGGATAATTCACCCCTCCACTTT. This chain joins TRBV14 and TRBJ1-6, with 7 positions matching TRBD1. The CDR3 sequence is 15 residues long. The germline V gene has CDR1 SGHDN and CDR2 FVKESK. The V and J ends lost 4 bases and 5 bases, in that order; junction bases with no gene match: 5.

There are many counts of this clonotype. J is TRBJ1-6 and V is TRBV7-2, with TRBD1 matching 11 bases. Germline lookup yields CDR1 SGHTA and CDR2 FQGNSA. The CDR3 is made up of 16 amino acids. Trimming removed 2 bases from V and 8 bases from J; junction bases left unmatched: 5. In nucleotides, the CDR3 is TGTGCCAGCAGCTTAACGGGACAGGGGGAGGATTCACCCCTCCACTTT. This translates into CASSLTGQGEDSPLHF.

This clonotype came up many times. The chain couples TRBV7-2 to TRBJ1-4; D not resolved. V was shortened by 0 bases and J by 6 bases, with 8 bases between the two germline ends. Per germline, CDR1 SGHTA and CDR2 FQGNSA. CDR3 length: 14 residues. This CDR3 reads CASSLAFSDEKLFF. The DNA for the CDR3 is TGTGCCAGCAGCTTAGCGTTTTCAGATGAAAAACTGTTTTTT. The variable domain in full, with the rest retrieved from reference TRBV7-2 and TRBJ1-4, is GAGVSQSPSNKVTEKGKDVELRCDPISGHTALYWYRQSLGQGLEFLIYFQGNSAPDKSGLPSDRFSAERTGGSVSTLTIQRTQQEDSAVYLCASSLAFSDEKLFFGSGTQLSVL.